This passage covers 7 T cell receptor beta chains from one sample sequenced in a study of blood T cells in healthy people across ages. Through a sample-barcoded 5' primer and a J-beta primer mix, a second PCR was run for roughly 6 to 11 cycles. TCRdb re-called the 5' RACE reads through MiXCR, storing one row per CDR3 protein. The repertoire includes hundreds of thousands of distinct CDR3 sequences, 55% to 65% of them detected once, and roughly a quarter sits in the top ten. The source material was blood. These receptors came from a man younger than 45 in good health.

The chain joins TRBV7-2 to TRBJ2-7; 9 bases fit TRBD1. With 3 bases clipped from V and 3 bases from J, the junction kept 6 bases outside the gene matches. This CDR3 has 15 amino acids. The germline CDR1 and CDR2 sequences are SGHTA and FQGNSA. The CDR3 DNA follows: TGTGCCAGCAGCTTTACCGGGACAGGGCACTACGAGCAGTACTTC. Translating gives CASSFTGTGHYEQYF.

The sample holds one count of this clonotype. One end of the junction varies from germline; a read error may be responsible. DNA for the CDR3: TGTGCTAGCAGTTTTGGACGAGCGGGGTTGTACGAGCAGTACTTC. Translated, it gives CASSFGRAGLYEQYF. V usage is TRBV27 and J usage is TRBJ2-7; TRBD2 matches 7 bases. CDR3 size: 15 residues. CDR1 and CDR2 (germline): MNHEY, SMNVEV (reference sequence).

In this sample, this clonotype turned up once. The chain carries TRBV7-9 and TRBJ2-7; the match to TRBD2 covers 7 bases. From germline, CDR1 is SEHNR and CDR2 FQNEAQ (reference sequence). V trimming: 5 bases; J trimming: 0 bases; junction bases outside the gene matches: 10. The CDR3 sequence is 16 residues long. CDR3 sequence reads: CASSRGASGVSYEQYF. The CDR3 DNA follows: TGTGCCAGCAGCCGAGGGGCCAGCGGGGTCTCCTACGAGCAGTACTTC.

The chain is built from TRBV2 and TRBJ2-3; 9 positions agree with TRBD1. Germline trimming cut 6 bases from V and 6 bases from J; bases unmatched to any gene: 4. Germline CDR1 SNHLY, CDR2 FYNNEI. The CDR3 runs to 13 residues. The CDR3 spells CASRRTGVDTQYF. The CDR3 DNA reads TGTGCCAGCAGGAGGACAGGGGTGGATACGCAGTATTTT.

This clonotype was seen only a few times. The V call is TRBV29-1, the J call TRBJ1-2, with D perhaps matching TRBD1 (5 bases). Germline values: CDR1 SQVTM, CDR2 ANQGSEA. V was pared by 7 bases and J by 6 bases, with 12 bases between. CDR3 size: 11 residues. The CDR3: CSGGGDNGYTF. The CDR3 nucleotides are TGCAGCGGGGGCGGGGATAATGGCTACACCTTC.

The chain uses TRBV5-6 and TRBJ1-3, with no clear D. Germline CDR1 SGHDT, CDR2 YYEEEE. This CDR3 comprises 17 residues. Trimming stripped 1 base from V and 0 bases from J, with 14 bases between. The CDR3, as DNA: TGTGCCAGCAGCTTGTGGGTTAGGGAAACCTCTGGAAACACCATATATTTT. Protein sequence: CASSLWVRETSGNTIYF.

The V and J genes are TRBV30 and TRBJ1-1; D is undetermined. The CDR3 runs to 13 residues. V was cut by 2 bases and J by 1 base, with 8 bases left in between. Germline values: CDR1 GTSNPN, CDR2 SVGIG (reference sequence). The CDR3 loop is CAWSITANTEAFF. The CDR3 bases are TGTGCCTGGAGTATAACAGCGAACACTGAAGCTTTCTTT.